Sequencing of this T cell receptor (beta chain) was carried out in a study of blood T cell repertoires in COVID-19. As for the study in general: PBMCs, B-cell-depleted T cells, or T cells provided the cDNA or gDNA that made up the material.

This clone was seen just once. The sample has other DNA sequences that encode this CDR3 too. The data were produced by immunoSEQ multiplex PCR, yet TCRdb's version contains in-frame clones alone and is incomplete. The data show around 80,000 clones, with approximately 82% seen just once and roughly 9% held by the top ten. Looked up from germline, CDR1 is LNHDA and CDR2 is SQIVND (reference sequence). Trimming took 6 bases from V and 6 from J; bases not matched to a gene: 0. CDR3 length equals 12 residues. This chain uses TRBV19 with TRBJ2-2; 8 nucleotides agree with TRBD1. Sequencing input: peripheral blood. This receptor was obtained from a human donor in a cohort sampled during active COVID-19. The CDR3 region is CASSRGPGELFF. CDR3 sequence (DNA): TGTGCCAGTAGCAGGGGGCCCGGGGAGCTGTTTTTT.